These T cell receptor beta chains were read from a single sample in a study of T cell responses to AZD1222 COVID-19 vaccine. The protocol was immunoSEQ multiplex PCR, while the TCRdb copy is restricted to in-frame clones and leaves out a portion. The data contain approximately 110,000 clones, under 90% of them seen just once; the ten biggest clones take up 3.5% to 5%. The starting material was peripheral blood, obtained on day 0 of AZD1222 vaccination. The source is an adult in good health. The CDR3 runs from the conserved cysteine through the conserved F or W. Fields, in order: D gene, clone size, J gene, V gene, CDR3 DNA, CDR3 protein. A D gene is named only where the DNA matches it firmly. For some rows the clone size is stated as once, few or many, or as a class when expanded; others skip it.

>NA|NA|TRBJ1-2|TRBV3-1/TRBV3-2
TGTGCCAGTGGGGAGGGAGGAATCTATGGCTACACCTTC
CASGEGGIYGYTF
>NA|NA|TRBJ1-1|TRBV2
TGTGCCAGCAACGATCAGGACACTGAAGCTTTCTTT
CASNDQDTEAFF
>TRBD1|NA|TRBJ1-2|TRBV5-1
TGCGCCAGCAGCCCCGGACAGGGGGTTGCAGGCTACACCTTC
CASSPGQGVAGYTF
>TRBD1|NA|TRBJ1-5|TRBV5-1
TGCGCCAGGAGAAGGGACAGGGAAAATCAGCCCCAGCATTTT
CARRRDRENQPQHF
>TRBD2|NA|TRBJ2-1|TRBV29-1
TGCAGCGTTGAAGACGGACTAGGAGGCGGTGAGCAGTTCTTC
CSVEDGLGGGEQFF
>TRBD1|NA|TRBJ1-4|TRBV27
TGTGCCAGCAGTTTAAATACAGGGGGCGGAAAACTGTTTTTT
CASSLNTGGGKLFF
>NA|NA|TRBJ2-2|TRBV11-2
TGTGCCAGCAGCTTAGATACAGTCACCGGGGAGCTGTTTTTT
CASSLDTVTGELFF
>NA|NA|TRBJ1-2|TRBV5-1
TGCGCCAGCAGGGCCCCAGGGGCAGGCTATGGCTACACCTTC
CASRAPGAGYGYTF
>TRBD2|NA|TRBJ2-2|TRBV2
TGTGCCAGCAGTGAGTTCCCGGGACTAGCGGGACCCGGGGAGCTGTTTTTT
CASSEFPGLAGPGELFF
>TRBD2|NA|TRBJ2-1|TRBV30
TGTGCCTGGGTACTGGGGGGGAGTGAGCAGTTCTTC
CAWVLGGSEQFF
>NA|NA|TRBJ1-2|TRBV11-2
TGTGCCAGCGCACTGGACAGCACCTATGGCTACACCTTC
CASALDSTYGYTF
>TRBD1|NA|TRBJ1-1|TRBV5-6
TGTGCCAGCAGCACGGGACAGGGGAGACGGGTAGCTTTCTTT
CASSTGQGRRVAFF
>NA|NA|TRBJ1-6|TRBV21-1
TGTGCCAGCAGTATACAGGGAGACCATAATTCACCCCTCCACTTT
CASSIQGDHNSPLHF
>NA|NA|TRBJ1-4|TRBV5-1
TGCGCCAGCAGCGCCAGGGATCGGGGCAATGAAAAACTGTTTTTT
CASSARDRGNEKLFF
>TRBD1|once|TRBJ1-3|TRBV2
TGTGCCAGCACCAGGACAGGGGGTTCTGGAAACACCATATATTTT
CASTRTGGSGNTIYF
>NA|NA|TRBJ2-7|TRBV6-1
TGTGCCAGCAGTGAAAGGGCCTCTAAAGGGAGCTCCTACGAGCAGTACTTC
CASSERASKGSSYEQYF
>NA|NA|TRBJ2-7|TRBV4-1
TGCGCCAGCAGCCAAGATCAAAAGGGGTACGAGCAGTACTTC
CASSQDQKGYEQYF
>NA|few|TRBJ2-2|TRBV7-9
TGTGCCAGCACCCACTGGGGGGTGAGGGACACCGGGGAGCTGTTTTTT
CASTHWGVRDTGELFF
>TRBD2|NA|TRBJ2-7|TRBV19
TGTGCCAGTAGTAGCGGGACTAGCGCCTGGTACGAGCAGTACTTC
CASSSGTSAWYEQYF
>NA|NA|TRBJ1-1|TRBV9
TGTGCCAGCAGCGTAGCCCCTATGTTTGGCACTGAAGCTTTCTTT
CASSVAPMFGTEAFF
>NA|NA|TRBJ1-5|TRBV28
TGTGCCAGCAGGCGGGTAAGCAATCAGCCCCAGCATTTT
CASRRVSNQPQHF
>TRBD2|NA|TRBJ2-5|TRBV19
TGTGCCAGTAGTGGAGGTAGCGGGAGGGCTTGGGAGACCCAGTACTTC
CASSGGSGRAWETQYF